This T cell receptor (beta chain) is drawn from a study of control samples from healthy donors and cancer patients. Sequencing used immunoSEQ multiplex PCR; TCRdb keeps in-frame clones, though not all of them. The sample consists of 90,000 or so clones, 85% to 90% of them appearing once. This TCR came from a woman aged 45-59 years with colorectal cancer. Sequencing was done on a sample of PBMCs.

As DNA, the CDR3 is TGTGCCAGCAGTGGAGCCGACAGGGGGAACACTGAAGCTTTCTTT. This codes for CASSGADRGNTEAFF. The chain has TRBV25-1 and TRBJ1-1, with 8 nucleotides matching TRBD1. CDR3 size: 15 residues. Germline lookup yields CDR1 MGHDK and CDR2 SYGVNS. J gave up 1 base and V 4 bases, and 5 bases lay outside the gene matches. Full variable domain (outside the CDR3, taken from reference TRBV25-1 and TRBJ1-1): EADIYQTPRYLVIGTGKKITLECSQTMGHDKMYWYQQDPGMELHLIHYSYGVNSTEKGDLSSESTVSRIRTEHFPLTLESARPSHTSQYLCASSGADRGNTEAFFGQGTRLTVV.